This passage covers 24 T cell receptor beta chains from one sample sequenced in a study of blood T cell repertoires in COVID-19. The repertoire was sequenced with immunoSEQ multiplex PCR; TCRdb's copy has only in-frame clones and lacks some. This table has over 250,000 clones, about 88% appearing once. The material sequenced was PBMCs or T cells enriched from blood (not recorded which). All receptors come from a man aged 60 to 75 who had recovered from COVID-19.

This clone was observed a handful of times. The V call is TRBV6-1, the J call TRBJ1-2; the D is unclear. The CDR3 consists of 13 residues. V lost 2 bases to trimming and J lost 4 bases, with 8 bases between them. Germline V CDR1 and CDR2: MNHNS, SASEGT. The CDR3 here is CASSEINFYGYTF. As DNA, the CDR3 is TGTGCCAGCAGTGAAATAAACTTCTATGGCTACACCTTC.

The chain links TRBV19 to TRBJ1-5, with 9 bases aligning to TRBD1. The V gene end was trimmed by 11 bases and the J gene end by 1 base; junction bases not matched to a gene: 6. Per the germline V gene, CDR1 is LNHDA and CDR2 is SQIVND (reference sequence). This CDR3 has 14 amino acids. Here the CDR3 reads CAAQQGASNQPQHF. CDR3 DNA sequence: TGTGCCGCCCAACAGGGGGCAAGCAATCAGCCCCAGCATTTT.

The V and J genes are TRBV9 and TRBJ1-1, with 10 nucleotides matching TRBD1. This CDR3 is built from 17 residues. V lost 1 base, J lost 0 bases, and 6 bases stayed unmatched. In germline, CDR1 is SGDLS, CDR2 YYNGEE. The CDR3 DNA is TGTGCCAGCAGCGTAAGACCGGGACAGGGGATGAACACTGAAGCTTTCTTT. Its protein is CASSVRPGQGMNTEAFF.

The rearrangement uses TRBV2 and TRBJ1-1; 9 positions agree with TRBD1. With 6 bases clipped from V and 5 bases from J, the junction kept 10 bases outside the gene matches. The CDR3 contains 15 residues. Germline CDR1 and CDR2: SNHLY and FYNNEI. In DNA form, the CDR3 reads TGTGCCAGCAGACCCTGGGGACAGGGTGGGACTGAAGCTTTCTTT. Amino acids: CASRPWGQGGTEAFF.

This clone was counted once. The V gene is TRBV7-9, the J gene TRBJ1-4; no definite D call. The germline V gene encodes CDR1 SEHNR and CDR2 FQNEAQ (reference sequence). The V end was cut by 4 bases, the J end by 0 bases, with 6 bases between. The CDR3 loop spans 14 amino acids. The DNA of the CDR3 is TGTGCCAGCAGCTCTATTACAACTAATGAAAAACTGTTTTTT. It encodes CASSSITTNEKLFF.

The rearrangement joins TRBV4-2 to TRBJ2-6; D remains ambiguous. Germline V gene sequence: CDR1 LGHNA, CDR2 YNFKEQ. V was shortened by 0 bases and J by 0 bases, with 6 bases between the two germline ends. The CDR3 loop spans 16 amino acids. The CDR3 region is CASSQERGSGANVLTF. Written as DNA, the CDR3 is TGTGCCAGCAGCCAAGAGAGAGGCTCTGGGGCCAACGTCCTGACTTTC.

The J gene is TRBJ1-5, the V gene TRBV19; 9 bases align to TRBD1. The V gene's germline CDR1 is LNHDA and CDR2 SQIVND (reference sequence). This CDR3 is built from 15 residues. Trimming removed 10 bases from V and 6 bases from J; junction bases left unmatched: 13. The DNA for the CDR3 is TGTGCCACAACCACCTCGGACAGGGGCGGTCAGCCCCAGCATTTT. It specifies CATTTSDRGGQPQHF.

V gene TRBV12-3 or TRBV12-4 combines with J gene TRBJ2-1; possibly TRBD1 for D (6 bases). V was clipped by 7 bases and J by 10 bases, with 14 bases between them. This CDR3 region has 12 residues. The CDR3 region is CASTLGTKEQFF. In DNA, the CDR3 is TGTGCCAGCACACTCGGGACAAAAGAGCAGTTCTTC.

This chain connects TRBV5-1 to TRBJ1-1; D is ambiguous. Trimming took off 4 bases at V and 3 bases at J, with 16 bases between the two ends. This CDR3 has 15 amino acids. Per germline, CDR1 SGHRS and CDR2 YFSETQ. The CDR3 DNA is TGCGCCAGCAGCGCCAGCCCCAGCCGGGACACTGAAGCTTTCTTT. Protein sequence: CASSASPSRDTEAFF.

The chain uses TRBV5-1 and TRBJ2-7, with a possible D match to TRBD2 (6 bases). The V and J ends lost 0 bases and 1 base respectively, with 8 bases between them. The length of the CDR3 is 14 residues. CDR1 is SGHRS, CDR2 YFSETQ, per germline. The CDR3 DNA is TGCGCCAGCAGCTTGGCGGGGGATTCCTACGAGCAGTACTTC. This translates into CASSLAGDSYEQYF.

The gene calls are TRBV19 and TRBJ2-7, with 9 positions matching TRBD2. CDR1 LNHDA and CDR2 SQIVND come from the germline V gene (reference sequence). Unmatched junction bases numbered 8, after V lost 4 bases and J lost 4 bases. This CDR3 region has 15 residues. The CDR3 sequence: CASSKAGGSTYEQYF. DNA of the CDR3: TGTGCCAGTAGTAAGGCGGGGGGGTCGACTTACGAGCAGTACTTC. Drawing the rest from reference TRBV19 and TRBJ2-7, the complete variable domain is DGGITQSPKYLFRKEGQNVTLSCEQNLNHDAMYWYRQDPGQGLRLIYYSQIVNDFQKGDIAEGYSVSREKKESFPLTVTSAQKNPTAFYLCASSKAGGSTYEQYFGPGTRLTVT.

The rearrangement links TRBV25-1 to TRBJ1-4; possibly TRBD1 for D (5 bases). The CDR3 is 13 residues long. The V end lost 8 bases, the J end lost 8 bases, and 15 bases lay between the germline ends. Germline CDR1 reads MGHDK; CDR2 reads SYGVNS. CDR3 protein: CASRTRGGEKLFF. CDR3 coding DNA: TGTGCCAGCCGGACTAGGGGTGGGGAAAAACTGTTTTTT.

V gene TRBV7-2 combines with J gene TRBJ1-2; maybe TRBD1 (6 bases). The CDR3 is 14 amino acids. V lost 5 bases and J lost 6, with 16 bases in between. Germline assignment: CDR1 SGHTA and CDR2 FQGNSA. CDR3: CASSSRKQGDGYTF. For the CDR3, the DNA is TGTGCCAGCAGCAGTAGAAAACAGGGAGATGGCTACACCTTC. The entire variable domain, with the rest obtained from reference TRBV7-2 and TRBJ1-2, is as follows: GAGVSQSPSNKVTEKGKDVELRCDPISGHTALYWYRQSLGQGLEFLIYFQGNSAPDKSGLPSDRFSAERTGGSVSTLTIQRTQQEDSAVYLCASSSRKQGDGYTFGSGTRLTVV.

This chain joins TRBV6-2 or TRBV6-3 and TRBJ1-6, with D possibly matching TRBD1 (6 bases). Deletions cut 4 bases from V and 5 bases from J, with 18 bases between. The CDR3 length is 17 residues. Germline CDR1 MNHEY, CDR2 SVGEGT. CDR3 bases: TGTGCCAGCAGTTTTCGGGGGGCGCAAAGCGATAATTCACCCCTCCACTTT. Translated, it gives CASSFRGAQSDNSPLHF.

The CDR3 here is CASSELWSGASPLHF. The CDR3 nucleotides are TGTGCCAGCAGTGAATTATGGTCAGGGGCTTCACCCCTCCACTTT. The rearrangement joins TRBV2 to TRBJ1-6; TRBD1 might be the D (6 bases). The V gene lost 2 bases and the J gene lost 9 bases, with 14 bases spanning the gap. CDR1 SNHLY and CDR2 FYNNEI come from the germline V gene. The CDR3 length is 15 residues.

The chain carries TRBV7-2 and TRBJ2-3; tentatively, D is TRBD2 (6 bases). The length of the CDR3 is 15 residues. Germline V lookup: CDR1 SGHTA, CDR2 FQGNSA. V lost 5 bases and J lost 1, with 13 bases in between. CDR3 amino acids: CASSTGLSRTDTQYF. DNA of the CDR3: TGTGCCAGCAGCACCGGACTATCCCGCACAGATACGCAGTATTTT.

V usage is TRBV4-1 and J usage is TRBJ2-2, with D perhaps matching TRBD1 (6 bases). The CDR3 runs to 15 residues. Germline loops: CDR1 MGHRA, CDR2 YSYEKL. The V end was cut by 6 bases, the J end by 1 base, with 12 bases between. CDR3 sequence reads: CASSRRTENTGELFF. The CDR3 DNA is TGCGCCAGCAGTCGCCGGACAGAGAACACCGGGGAGCTGTTTTTT.

This chain joins TRBV6-1 and TRBJ2-3; 10 bases are shared with TRBD2. The CDR3 sequence is 15 residues long. Looked up from germline, CDR1 is MNHNS and CDR2 is SASEGT. The V segment lost 2 bases and the J segment 2 bases; nucleotides outside the gene matches: 1. The CDR3 DNA reads TGTGCCAGCAGTGAAACTAGCGGGGCCACAGATACGCAGTATTTT. Its translation: CASSETSGATDTQYF.

This chain joins TRBV5-1 and TRBJ1-1, with 7 bases that match TRBD1. This CDR3 is built from 15 residues. Germline trimming cut 0 bases from V and 4 bases from J; bases unmatched to any gene: 6. Looked up from germline, CDR1 is SGHRS and CDR2 is YFSETQ. The CDR3 DNA reads as TGCGCCAGCAGCTTGGAAGGGGGCGCCGCCACTGAAGCTTTCTTT. Protein product: CASSLEGGAATEAFF.

The chain combines TRBV6-5 with TRBJ2-3, with TRBD2 identical over 8 bases. The V gene end was trimmed by 2 bases and the J gene end by 4 bases; junction bases not matched to a gene: 5. This CDR3 region has 15 residues. Germline CDR1 reads MNHEY; CDR2 reads SVGAGI. CDR3 sequence reads: CASSYRSGVSDTQYF. Written as DNA, the CDR3 is TGTGCCAGCAGTTACCGTAGCGGGGTATCAGATACGCAGTATTTT.

The gene calls are TRBV29-1 and TRBJ2-7; 12 bases are a match to TRBD2. The CDR3 length is 16 residues. CDR1 is SQVTM, CDR2 ANQGSEA, per germline. With 5 bases clipped from V and 4 bases from J, the junction kept 12 bases outside the gene matches. The CDR3 sequence is CSVLASTSGRKYEQYF. CDR3 sequence (DNA): TGCAGCGTTCTCGCCTCCACTAGCGGGAGGAAATACGAGCAGTACTTC.

V gene TRBV7-2 combines with J gene TRBJ2-3; 9 positions match TRBD2. Losses at the gene ends were 5 bases for V and 4 bases for J; bases not matched to a gene: 16. CDR3 size: 18 residues. The germline CDR1 and CDR2 sequences are SGHTA and FQGNSA. The chain's CDR3 is CASSLTTSAGGTADTQYF. In DNA form, the CDR3 reads TGTGCCAGCAGCCTAACCACTTCGGCGGGGGGGACGGCAGATACGCAGTATTTT.

This sequence joins TRBV19 and TRBJ1-1; no clear D gene. The V and J ends lost 3 bases and 4 bases respectively, with 21 bases between them. CDR3 length: 17 residues. Germline V gene data show CDR1 as LNHDA and CDR2 as SQIVND (reference sequence). The CDR3: CASSIRVGRPGGTEAFF. The CDR3 DNA reads TGTGCCAGTAGTATTCGAGTTGGAAGACCCGGCGGCACTGAAGCTTTCTTT.

The rearrangement links TRBV11-2 to TRBJ2-7; no firm D call. This CDR3 contains 16 residues. In germline, CDR1 is SGHAT, CDR2 FQNNGV. V was trimmed by 3 bases and J by 3 bases, leaving 18 bases between them. The DNA of the CDR3 is TGTGCCAGCAGCTTCAGCTCGAGTCGACAAAACTACGAGCAGTACTTC. Translated, it gives CASSFSSSRQNYEQYF.